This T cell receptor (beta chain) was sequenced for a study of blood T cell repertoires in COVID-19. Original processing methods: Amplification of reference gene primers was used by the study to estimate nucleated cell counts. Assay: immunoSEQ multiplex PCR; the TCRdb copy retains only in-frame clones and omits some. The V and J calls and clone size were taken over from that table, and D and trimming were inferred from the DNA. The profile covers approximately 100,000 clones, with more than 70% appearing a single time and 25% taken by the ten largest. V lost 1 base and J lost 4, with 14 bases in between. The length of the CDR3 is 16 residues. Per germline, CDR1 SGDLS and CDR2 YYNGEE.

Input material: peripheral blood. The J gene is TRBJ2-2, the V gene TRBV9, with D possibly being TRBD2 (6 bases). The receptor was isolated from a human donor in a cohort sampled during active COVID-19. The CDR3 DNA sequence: TGTGCCAGCAGCGTATACTCGGGAGTAGGCACCGGGGAGCTGTTTTTT. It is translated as CASSVYSGVGTGELFF.